This TCR beta chain was observed in a study of cytomegalovirus exposure and HLA in healthy donors. Study-level findings and limits: An analysis done earlier found most TCR beta V segments productive about 90% or about 30% of the time. HLA alleles showed associations with fewer than 20,000 TCR beta sequences in a later analysis, at a 0.05 false discovery rate. Reportedly, HLA-A and HLA-B alleles of most subjects were accurately predicted from TCR beta. Researchers counted over 150 TCR beta chains as cytomegalovirus-associated.

A remark on this clone: The antigen remains undetermined.

The study ran its PCR with 60 Vbeta and 13 Jbeta primers. Sequencing used immunoSEQ multiplex PCR; TCRdb keeps in-frame clones, though not all of them. The sample gives some 130,000 clones, 79% of which show up once; 1.5% to 2.5% is in the top ten. Germline V gene lookup returns CDR1 SGHDT and CDR2 YYEEEE. The CDR3 loop spans 16 amino acids. V dropped 2 bases and J dropped 0 bases, with 12 bases sitting between them. Material: PBMCs. The clonotype originates from a man aged 18 to 30 in good health and CMV-seronegative. The chain couples TRBV5-6 to TRBJ1-5, with D maybe TRBD1 (6 bases). CDR3 in amino acids: CASSLTGWDSNQPQHF. The DNA for the CDR3 is TGTGCCAGCAGCTTAACAGGGTGGGATAGCAATCAGCCCCAGCATTTT.